This TCR beta chain was documented in a study of neurological immune-mediated disorders. The CDR3 contains 12 residues. Germline CDR1 is KGHDR and CDR2 is SFDVKD. The V and J ends lost 4 bases and 12 bases respectively, with 12 bases between them. Ten or more counts support this clonotype. The unsorted libraries were produced from 2 million PBMCs held at -80 C. TCRdb re-called the 5' RACE reads through MiXCR, storing one row per CDR3 protein. The table has roughly 60,000 distinct CDR3 sequences, approximately 10% seen once. The sequenced material came from PBMCs. The V gene is TRBV24-1, the J gene TRBJ2-1; D could derive from TRBD1 or TRBD2 (5 bases each). This sequence originates from a man aged 55 to 70 in good health. The CDR3 is CATSDTGTGQFF. In DNA, the CDR3 is TGTGCCACCAGTGACACCGGGACGGGGCAGTTCTTC.